These T cell receptor beta chains were read from a single sample in a study of CXCR3-negative and CXCR3-positive naive CD8 T cells. TCRdb re-called the 5' RACE reads; every CDR3 protein appears as one record, without DNA. The table counts approximately 88,000 distinct CDR3 sequences; over 1.5% lies in the top ten. Sequencing was performed on naive CXCR3- CD8+ T cells from blood. These TCRs come from a human donor in good health. Some clones in this sample may be carry-over from other donors' samples. CDR3s include the opening cysteine and the closing phenylalanine or tryptophan. Each record gives: V gene, J gene, CDR3 protein.

TRBV27	TRBJ2-1	CASSGTGPYNEQFF
TRBV14	TRBJ2-7	CASSHPWRPYEQYF
TRBV7-9	TRBJ2-1	CAYGSHNEQFF
TRBV4-3	TRBJ1-4	CASSRGQGSTNEKLFF
TRBV29-1	TRBJ2-3	CSVALSGGGPNTQYF
TRBV7-9	TRBJ2-1	CASSEGPGTGLNEQFF
TRBV4-3	TRBJ1-2	CASSQDLGVARHGYTF
TRBV5-6	TRBJ2-1	CASSFRGGYNEQFF
TRBV6-6	TRBJ1-1	CASTAGGMNTEAFF
TRBV27	TRBJ2-7	CASSLYGGAGNEQYF
TRBV5-1	TRBJ2-7	CASSFRDPNYEQYF
TRBV4-1	TRBJ2-1	CASSQGVGVPNEQFF
TRBV28	TRBJ2-1	CASKERSSYNEQFF
TRBV29-1	TRBJ2-7	CSVVLGDSHSYEQYF
TRBV3-1	TRBJ1-1	CASSQDGGFGTEAFF
TRBV4-2	TRBJ2-1	CASGQTTGTSGYNEQFF
TRBV15	TRBJ1-5	CATSTQRGGQPQHF
TRBV7-2	TRBJ1-2	CASSTTDYGYTF
TRBV4-3	TRBJ2-7	CASSARDRGPYEQYF
TRBV4-2	TRBJ2-1	CASSQAGGVDEQFF
TRBV9	TRBJ2-3	CASSVPENTDTQYF
TRBV29-1	TRBJ2-7	CSVEAKPYEQYF
TRBV28	TRBJ2-7	CASMRGSYEQYF
TRBV29-1	TRBJ2-1	CSVDVDRHSYNEQFF
TRBV28	TRBJ2-7	CASSTRTGVYEQYF
TRBV12-3/TRBV12-4	TRBJ1-2	CASSFSPGDYGYTF
TRBV28	TRBJ2-4	CASSPRSLAKNIQYF
TRBV3-1	TRBJ2-7	CASSQGPTEQYF
TRBV29-1	TRBJ2-7	CSVRGPLSYEQYF
TRBV29-1	TRBJ2-3	CSVEGGDSADTQYF